Included here is one T cell receptor (beta chain) sequence, with context. Its specificity is unknown. The PCR made use of 60 Vbeta and 13 Jbeta primers. Sequencing used immunoSEQ multiplex PCR; TCRdb keeps in-frame clones, though not all of them. The table includes roughly 180,000 clones, about 77% detected once. This sample was included in a study of cytomegalovirus exposure and HLA in healthy donors. Study results and caveats: Cytomegalovirus status was reportedly diagnosed by the classifier with high specificity and sensitivity.

V lost 7 bases and J lost 8; bases outside the gene matches: 21. The germline gives CDR1 SGDLS, CDR2 YYNGEE. The CDR3 covers 18 residues. The material sequenced was PBMCs. This chain connects TRBV9 to TRBJ2-1; 10 nucleotides agree with TRBD2. The sequence came from a woman aged 30 to 39 in good health and CMV-seropositive. In nucleotides, the CDR3 is TGTGCCAGCTCTGGTGGGGCTAGCGGGGGTTCCCTTGCCGATGAGCAGTTCTTC. The encoded protein is CASSGGASGGSLADEQFF.